The rows below give T cell receptor beta chains drawn from one sample of a study of OX40 agonist ivuxolimab in advanced cancers. The method was immunoSEQ multiplex PCR; TCRdb's version includes in-frame clones alone and lacks a portion of them. The sample consists of 25,000 to 35,000 clones, about 73% of them appearing once. Sequencing used CD4+ or CD8+ T cells sorted from blood, obtained in a trial of the OX40 agonist ivuxolimab. All receptors derive from an adult with an advanced solid tumor such as melanoma, head and neck, liver or kidney cancer. Both conserved end residues are part of each CDR3. D genes are given only for firm matches. Some rows mark clone size as missing; the rest say once, few, many or name a class of expanded clone.

v_call,clone_size,d_call,j_call,cdr3_nt,cdr3_aa
TRBV2,NA,NA,TRBJ1-4,TGTGCCAGCACCCAAGGTCGGGGGTTAGATGAAAAACTGTTTTTT,CASTQGRGLDEKLFF
TRBV5-6,NA,NA,TRBJ1-1,TGTGCCAGCAGCTTGGTTCTAGGGGGAGCTTTCTTT,CASSLVLGGAFF
TRBV7-9,few,NA,TRBJ2-7,TGTGCCAGCAGCCCCGGACACCTGTACGAGCAGTACTTC,CASSPGHLYEQYF
TRBV5-1,NA,TRBD1,TRBJ1-2,TGCGCCAGCAGAACCGGGACAGGGATCTATGGCTACACCTTC,CASRTGTGIYGYTF
TRBV2,NA,NA,TRBJ2-5,TGTGCCAGCAGCCTCGGGGAGCAGCAAGAGACCCAGTACTTC,CASSLGEQQETQYF
TRBV7-2,NA,TRBD1,TRBJ1-1,TGTGCCAGCAGCAAGACAGGGAGGACTGAAGCTTTCTTT,CASSKTGRTEAFF
TRBV10-2,NA,TRBD1,TRBJ2-1,TGCGCCAGCATTGCCGGGACAGGGGGGAGGTATGAGCAGTTCTTC,CASIAGTGGRYEQFF
TRBV5-1,NA,TRBD1,TRBJ1-6,TGCGCCAGCACCCGGGACAGAGATAATTCACCCCTCCACTTT,CASTRDRDNSPLHF
TRBV6-1,NA,NA,TRBJ1-2,TGTGCCAGCAATCCCCACACCTTC,CASNPHTF
TRBV11-2,NA,TRBD1,TRBJ1-1,TGTGCCAGCAGCCGCGACAGGGGTGAAGCTTTCTTT,CASSRDRGEAFF
TRBV10-3,NA,TRBD1,TRBJ2-2,TGTGCCGTAACCTCGACAGGGTTCGGCACCGGGGAGCTGTTTTTT,CAVTSTGFGTGELFF
TRBV28,NA,TRBD1,TRBJ2-7,TGTGCCAGCAGTCCTACCGGGACAGGGGGGAATCGGGAGCAGTACTTC,CASSPTGTGGNREQYF
TRBV18,NA,NA,TRBJ2-7,TGTGCCAGCTCACCAGCAGGGATGAGCTCCTACGAGCAGTACTTC,CASSPAGMSSYEQYF
TRBV19,NA,NA,TRBJ1-2,TGTGCCAGTAGTATAGTACAGGACCCCAGGGGCTACACCTTC,CASSIVQDPRGYTF
TRBV14,few,NA,TRBJ1-2,TGTGCCAGCAGCCAAGATCGGAGGTTGAGCTATGGCTACACCTTC,CASSQDRRLSYGYTF
TRBV7-7,NA,NA,TRBJ2-5,TGTGCCAGCAGCCCGAACCCGGGGGGCCGGGAGACCCAGTACTTC,CASSPNPGGRETQYF
TRBV19,NA,TRBD1,TRBJ1-2,TGTGCCAGTACGAGACAGGGAAGGTATGGCTACACCTTC,CASTRQGRYGYTF
TRBV5-6,few,TRBD1,TRBJ2-1,TGTGCCAGCAGCCCGGACCAGGGGGCTTTCTACAATGAGCAGTTCTTC,CASSPDQGAFYNEQFF
TRBV19,NA,TRBD1,TRBJ1-2,TGTGCCAGTAGTTCGGGACAGGGGAAATACTATGGCTACACCTTC,CASSSGQGKYYGYTF
TRBV28,few,NA,TRBJ1-1,TGTGCCAGCAGTTTCTGGAGTCAGGGACAGAACACTGAAGCTTTCTTT,CASSFWSQGQNTEAFF
TRBV6-1,NA,NA,TRBJ2-7,TGTGCCAGCAGTGAATCCGTCGGCAGGGACTACGAGCAGTACTTC,CASSESVGRDYEQYF
TRBV10-2,NA,NA,TRBJ2-7,TGCGCCAGCAGTGACCTCTCCGGGACGGAAGTCTACGAGCAGTACTTC,CASSDLSGTEVYEQYF
TRBV23-1,few,NA,TRBJ1-2,TGCGCCAGCAGTCAATCGTTGGACCGGCATGGCTACACCTTC,CASSQSLDRHGYTF
TRBV7-9,few,TRBD1,TRBJ1-2,TGTGCCAGCAGCCTGGGGACAGTCTATGGCTACACCTTC,CASSLGTVYGYTF
TRBV19,NA,NA,TRBJ1-4,TGTGCCAGTAGACATAAGGGCCCCAAACTGTTTTTT,CASRHKGPKLFF
TRBV11-1,few,TRBD2,TRBJ2-3,TGTGCCAGCAGCGTAGCGGGGGGGCGAGGGGATACGCAGTATTTT,CASSVAGGRGDTQYF
TRBV11-2,NA,NA,TRBJ1-1,TGTGCCAGCAGCTTAGCCCAGGGCAGGACTGAAGCTTTCTTT,CASSLAQGRTEAFF
TRBV6-1,NA,TRBD2,TRBJ2-7,TGTGCCAGCAGTGAGCGGGGGGCTTTCTACGAGCAGTACTTC,CASSERGAFYEQYF
TRBV6-1,once,NA,TRBJ1-5,TGTGCCAGCAACTTATCGGGGAACAATCAGCCCCAGCATTTT,CASNLSGNNQPQHF
TRBV5-1,NA,NA,TRBJ1-6,TGCGCCAGCAGCTTGAAGGGTTCACCCCTCCACTTT,CASSLKGSPLHF
TRBV12-5,NA,NA,TRBJ2-3,TGTGCTAGTGGTTACGGGGTAGCAGATACGCAGTATTTT,CASGYGVADTQYF
TRBV11-2,NA,NA,TRBJ1-1,TGTGCCAGCAGCTTAGACCAGGGCACTGAAGCTTTCTTT,CASSLDQGTEAFF
TRBV10-3,few,NA,TRBJ1-1,TGTGCCATCAAAGGTAGTGGGACTGAAGCTTTCTTT,CAIKGSGTEAFF
TRBV18,NA,TRBD1,TRBJ1-2,TGTGCCAGCTCACCGGACAGGGTGGGCTATGGCTACACCTTC,CASSPDRVGYGYTF
TRBV4-1,NA,NA,TRBJ1-5,TGCGCCAGCAGCCAAGTGGACCTTTTAGTCTACAGTCAGCCCCAGCATTTT,CASSQVDLLVYSQPQHF
TRBV6-5,NA,TRBD1,TRBJ1-1,TGTGCCAGCAGTTACTCGTACAGGGGTGGTACTGAAGCTTTCTTT,CASSYSYRGGTEAFF
TRBV10-1,once,NA,TRBJ1-3,TGCGCCAGCAGTTTCGGGGACCAAAAAAAGAGCTCTGGAAACACCATATATTTT,CASSFGDQKKSSGNTIYF
TRBV7-8,medium-sized,NA,TRBJ2-2,TGTGCCAGCAGCTTAGGGGGGAGCGGGGAGCTGTTTTTT,CASSLGGSGELFF
TRBV6-5,NA,NA,TRBJ1-2,TGTGCCAGCAGTTACTCGAGAAGGGGGAACTATGGCTACACCTTC,CASSYSRRGNYGYTF
TRBV19,NA,TRBD1,TRBJ2-3,TGTGCCAGTAGTATAAGACAGGGAAGCACAGATACGCAGTATTTT,CASSIRQGSTDTQYF